The next 5 T cell receptor beta chains were all read from a single sample in a study of T cell changes during pregnancy in multiple sclerosis. Assay used: immunoSEQ multiplex PCR; TCRdb lists only in-frame clones, some missing. The table lists approximately 70,000 clones, 94% of them singletons, with more than 0.12% in the top ten. The sample consisted of CD4+ T cells from peripheral blood mononuclear cells, taken after pregnancy. Source of these receptors: a female donor with multiple sclerosis, enrolled in a pregnancy study.

The CDR3 region has the DNA TGCGCCAGCAGTGGGGGGCGGAATGAGCAGTTCTTC. It codes for CASSGGRNEQFF. The chain employs TRBV10-2 and TRBJ2-1; a possible D gene is TRBD1 (6 bases). V was cut by 4 bases and J by 7 bases, with 8 bases left in between. The CDR3 has 12 residues. Germline V gene lookup returns CDR1 WSHSY and CDR2 SAAADI.

The rearrangement links TRBV10-3 to TRBJ2-7, with no clear D. This CDR3 comprises 13 residues. V was pared by 2 bases and J by 3 bases, with 8 bases between. The V gene's germline CDR1 is ENHRY and CDR2 SYGVKD. CDR3 loop: CAISEPLIYEQYF. For the CDR3, the DNA is TGTGCCATCAGTGAGCCCTTAATCTACGAGCAGTACTTC.

This rearrangement joins TRBV18 to TRBJ2-7; a weak D match, TRBD1 (6 bases). Trimming shortened V by 6 bases and J by 1 base, and 13 bases separated the two germline ends. Germline V lookup: CDR1 KGHSH, CDR2 LQKENI. The length of the CDR3 is 14 residues. Here the CDR3 DNA reads TGTGCCAGCTCGCGCCAGGGGAATTCCTACGAGCAGTACTTC. Translated, it gives CASSRQGNSYEQYF.

The chain couples TRBV6-5 to TRBJ2-1, with 7 bases lining up with TRBD1. The CDR3 loop spans 14 amino acids. V was pared by 7 bases and J by 4 bases, with 7 bases of the junction left unmatched. Germline loops: CDR1 MNHEY, CDR2 SVGAGI. In DNA form, the CDR3 reads TGTGCCAGCAAGAGGGGGCCGGTTTACAATGAGCAGTTCTTC. It translates to CASKRGPVYNEQFF.

This clone was found a few times. V gene TRBV6-6 combines with J gene TRBJ1-5, with no clear D. V was trimmed by 4 bases and J by 3 bases, leaving 7 bases between them. Germline CDR1 and CDR2: MNHNY and SVGAGI (reference sequence). The CDR3 runs to 13 residues. CDR3 in DNA: TGTGCCAGCAGTTTACTCGACAATCAGCCCCAGCATTTT. Translating gives CASSLLDNQPQHF.